A single sample gave rise to the 13 T cell receptor beta chains below, sequenced in a study of Graves' ophthalmopathy and Graves' hyperthyroidism. Amplified material comprised TCR beta CDR3 regions derived from RNA transcripts. In the first round, RT-PCR was carried out with HTBI primers, and a multiplex PCR formed the second round. Using its own MiXCR run on the multiplex PCR reads, TCRdb lists one record per CDR3 protein. The profile shows about 380,000 distinct CDR3 sequences, roughly 15% of them singletons. The sequenced material came from peripheral blood. These receptors originate from a woman aged 18-29 years with stable Graves' hyperthyroidism.

This clonotype was detected many times. The V call is TRBV6-5, the J call TRBJ2-7; D ambiguous. Per germline, CDR1 MNHEY and CDR2 SVGAGI. The ends were cut back, 0 bases at V and 2 bases at J, with 11 bases in the middle. The CDR3 loop spans 15 amino acids. The DNA of the CDR3 is TGTGCCAGCAGTTACTCAGGCCCAGGTGCCTACGAGCAGTACTTC. Residues: CASSYSGPGAYEQYF.

This clonotype showed up many times. The chain links TRBV6-1 to TRBJ2-2; perhaps TRBD1 as D (6 bases). Germline CDR1 MNHNS, CDR2 SASEGT. The CDR3 totals 19 residues. V lost 2 bases, J lost 3 bases, and 22 bases lay in between. CDR3 region: CASSELVLGVRGDTGELFF. The CDR3 coding sequence is TGTGCCAGCAGTGAATTAGTACTCGGGGTCAGGGGAGACACCGGGGAGCTGTTTTTT.

This clonotype showed up many times. This chain uses TRBV6-5 with TRBJ1-1; no definite D call. This CDR3 is 13 amino acids long. Deletions cut 10 bases from V and 10 bases from J, with 22 bases between. Germline loops: CDR1 MNHEY, CDR2 SVGAGI. CDR3 sequence (DNA): TGTGCCACGAGGGCCGAACTCAAAAAGTCAGCTTTCTTT. Its protein is CATRAELKKSAFF.

The gene calls are TRBV12-3 or TRBV12-4 and TRBJ2-5; unclear D gene. CDR3 size: 15 residues. The V end was cut by 4 bases, the J end by 5 bases, with 17 bases between. The CDR3 protein is CASSYRSGRLETQYF. As DNA, the CDR3 is TGTGCCAGCAGTTACCGATCAGGCCGGCTGGAGACCCAGTACTTC.

CDR3 DNA: TGTGCCATCAGTGACTCCCCAGATCAGCCCCAGCATTTT. This translates into CAISDSPDQPQHF. The chain carries TRBV10-3 and TRBJ1-5; D gene ambiguous. The V gene's germline CDR1 is ENHRY and CDR2 SYGVKD. The V end was cut by 3 bases, the J end by 5 bases, with 8 bases between. The CDR3 is 13 amino acids.

This clonotype was detected only once. In this CDR3 the conserved last residue, phenylalanine or tryptophan, is missing, so a read error is likely. Because the CDR3's place on the DNA is in doubt, the DNA is left out and the CDR3 is given as listed by TCRdb. The chain employs TRBV24-1 and TRBJ2-2; the D call of TRBD2 is as the table states it, not checked on the DNA. Germline assignment: CDR1 KGHDR and CDR2 SFDVKD. The CDR3 extends over 15 residues, inclusive of both ends. CDR3 sequence reads: CATSDRDLNTGELWV.

This clonotype was picked up many times. This chain joins TRBV2 and TRBJ1-2, with 8 bases identical to TRBD1. The CDR3 has 12 amino acids. Germline CDR1 reads SNHLY; CDR2 reads FYNNEI. J lost 5 bases, V lost 10 bases, and 6 bases had no gene match. The CDR3 here is CAIETGVYGYTF. CDR3 in DNA: TGTGCCATCGAGACAGGGGTTTATGGCTACACCTTC.

This clonotype appeared many times. The V gene is TRBV7-3, the J gene TRBJ1-2; no definite D call. This CDR3 is built from 13 residues. Trimming cost V 0 bases and J 6 bases, with 8 bases left between them. CDR1 and CDR2 (germline): SGHTA, FQGTGA. The CDR3 DNA follows: TGTGCCAGCAGCTTAACTGGTTTCGATGGCTACACCTTC. This sequence encodes CASSLTGFDGYTF.

This clonotype was picked up many times. The V gene is TRBV6-5, the J gene TRBJ2-7; D call uncertain. From germline, CDR1 is MNHEY and CDR2 SVGAGI. V lost 2 bases, J lost 3 bases, and 8 bases lay in between. The CDR3 loop spans 13 amino acids. CDR3 in DNA: TGTGCCAGCAGTTACCAAGCGTTCTACGAGCAGTACTTC. This translates into CASSYQAFYEQYF.

This clonotype was seen ten or more times. V gene TRBV7-2 combines with J gene TRBJ2-7, with D possibly matching TRBD2 (5 bases). Trimming took 2 bases from V and 6 from J, leaving 14 bases between them. CDR3 length: 14 amino acids. Germline values: CDR1 SGHTA, CDR2 FQGNSA. The CDR3 region has the DNA TGTGCCAGCAGCTTATTGAGGGATCCCCTCGAGCAGTACTTC. Residues: CASSLLRDPLEQYF.

V and J are TRBV5-1 and TRBJ1-5, with D possibly being TRBD1 (5 bases). The V and J ends lost 4 bases and 5 bases respectively, with 19 bases between them. The germline V gene has CDR1 SGHRS and CDR2 YFSETQ. The CDR3 covers 16 residues. The CDR3 DNA is TGCGCCAGCAGCCCCGGGGGGTTCGGAAGTTATCAGCCCCAGCATTTT. Translating it yields CASSPGGFGSYQPQHF.

This clonotype was found a few times. The CDR3 protein is CASSYELNTGELFF. CDR3 sequence (DNA): TGTGCCAGCAGTTACGAGTTAAACACCGGGGAGCTGTTTTTT. The gene calls are TRBV6-2 or TRBV6-3 and TRBJ2-2; D gene ambiguous. V lost 2 bases to trimming and J lost 2 bases, with 6 bases between them. The germline V gene has CDR1 MNHEY and CDR2 SVGEGT. The CDR3 spans 14 residues.

This clonotype occurred many times. The chain combines TRBV4-1 with TRBJ1-1; D ambiguous. Between the trimmed V and J ends, which lost 3 bases and 3 bases, there was a span of 14 bases. This CDR3 has 15 amino acids. Germline V gene data show CDR1 as MGHRA and CDR2 as YSYEKL. This CDR3 reads CASSQPQRIDTEAFF. The CDR3 coding sequence is TGCGCCAGCAGCCAGCCCCAGAGGATAGACACTGAAGCTTTCTTT.